This passage covers 14 T cell receptor beta chains from one sample sequenced in a study of blood T cell repertoires in COVID-19. Produced via immunoSEQ multiplex PCR; TCRdb's table is partial and in-frame only. The sample consists of about 110,000 clones, about 80% of them appearing once. The sequencing input was peripheral blood. All receptors derive from a woman of 80 years or more with acute or convalescent COVID-19.

The chain's CDR3 is CASSLTLVAVGGSTEAFF. The CDR3, as DNA: TGTGCCAGCAGCTTAACTTTAGTAGCCGTGGGGGGTAGCACTGAAGCTTTCTTT. The chain has TRBV5-8 and TRBJ1-1; possible D gene TRBD1, 5 bases. V lost 2 bases and J 4 bases, leaving 24 bases between the germline ends. In germline, CDR1 is SGHTS, CDR2 YDEGEE. The CDR3 is 18 amino acids.

The CDR3 nucleotides read TGTGCCAGCAGCCTGGGACAGGGCGGATCACCCCTCCACTTT. This codes for CASSLGQGGSPLHF. V is TRBV7-9 and J is TRBJ1-6, with 9 bases that match TRBD1. The germline gives CDR1 SEHNR, CDR2 FQNEAQ (reference sequence). The junction had 6 bases not matched to a gene; V was cut back by 5 bases and J by 10 bases. This CDR3 spans 14 amino acids.

The chain has TRBV20-1 and TRBJ2-3; 9 bases match TRBD2. V dropped 3 bases and J dropped 7; count of bases not matched to a gene: 14. The CDR3 spans 16 residues. Looked up from germline, CDR1 is DFQATT and CDR2 is SNEGSKA (reference sequence). For the CDR3, the DNA is TGCAGTGCTAGTGGTCTGCGGGGGGGCCGGGGCAATACGCAGTATTTT. Translated: CSASGLRGGRGNTQYF.

The V call is TRBV25-1, the J call TRBJ2-2, with 7 bases lining up with TRBD1. The germline CDR1 and CDR2 sequences are MGHDK and SYGVNS. The CDR3 has 16 residues. Trimming removed 6 bases from V and 3 bases from J; junction bases left unmatched: 10. The CDR3 spells CASRVSGQLHTGELFF. Here the CDR3 DNA reads TGTGCCAGCAGAGTTTCGGGACAGCTACACACCGGGGAGCTGTTTTTT.

V gene TRBV4-1 combines with J gene TRBJ2-5; 7 bases align to TRBD1. This CDR3 has 15 amino acids. The germline CDR1 and CDR2 sequences are MGHRA and YSYEKL. Trimming at V came to 0 bases and at J to 4 bases, leaving 5 bases not matched to a gene. The CDR3 nucleotides are TGCGCCAGCAGCCAAGATCGAGGGGGCGGAGAGACCCAGTACTTC. As protein: CASSQDRGGGETQYF.

This chain uses TRBV12-5 with TRBJ1-2; the match to TRBD1 covers 7 bases. This CDR3 has 14 residues. The trim removed 4 bases at V and 6 bases at J, leaving 8 bases unmatched. Germline-derived CDR1 and CDR2 are LGHNT and FRNRAP. The CDR3 DNA sequence: TGTGCTAGTGGTTCCGCGGGACAGAAACATGGCTACACCTTC. It yields the protein CASGSAGQKHGYTF.

The chain links TRBV7-8 to TRBJ1-4, with D possibly TRBD1 on 5 matching bases. This CDR3 comprises 13 residues. V was clipped by 2 bases and J by 6 bases, with 7 bases between them. Germline CDR1 is SGHVS and CDR2 is FQNEAQ. CDR3 sequence reads: CASSLMTDEKLFF. CDR3 bases: TGTGCCAGCAGCTTAATGACAGATGAAAAACTGTTTTTT.

This chain links TRBV4-2 with TRBJ1-4, with D uncertain. Germline-derived CDR1 and CDR2 are LGHNA and YNFKEQ. The CDR3 covers 15 residues. The V end lost 1 base, the J end lost 0 bases, and 6 bases lay between the germline ends. The CDR3 DNA is TGTGCCAGCAGCCAAGGCGGAACAACTAATGAAAAACTGTTTTTT. Protein sequence: CASSQGGTTNEKLFF.

The chain combines TRBV23-1 with TRBJ1-1; D is perhaps TRBD1 (6 bases). TRBV23-1 is given ORF status, its function remaining uncertain. V lost 4 bases and J lost 0, with 18 bases in between. This CDR3 is 17 amino acids long. The CDR3 here is CASSPFGQTIMNTEAFF. The DNA for the CDR3 is TGCGCCAGCAGTCCATTCGGACAGACTATCATGAACACTGAAGCTTTCTTT.

This clone was picked up a small number of times. The chain links TRBV19 to TRBJ2-3; 7 bases match TRBD2. Germline loops: CDR1 LNHDA, CDR2 SQIVND (reference sequence). The V segment lost 3 bases and the J segment 1 base; nucleotides outside the gene matches: 4. This CDR3 has 15 amino acids. The CDR3 loop is CASSMDRGGTDTQYF. The CDR3 DNA reads TGTGCCAGTAGTATGGATCGGGGGGGCACAGATACGCAGTATTTT. The full variable domain, completed using reference TRBV19 and TRBJ2-3, is DGGITQSPKYLFRKEGQNVTLSCEQNLNHDAMYWYRQDPGQGLRLIYYSQIVNDFQKGDIAEGYSVSREKKESFPLTVTSAQKNPTAFYLCASSMDRGGTDTQYFGPGTRLTVL.

This clone came up once. The gene calls are TRBV25-1 and TRBJ2-1; 9 nucleotides agree with TRBD1. Germline trimming cut 6 bases from V and 9 bases from J; bases unmatched to any gene: 6. From germline, CDR1 is MGHDK and CDR2 SYGVNS. The CDR3 has 13 residues. Written as DNA, the CDR3 is TGTGCCAGCAGAGGGACAGGGTGGGGTGAGCAGTTCTTC. Amino acid sequence: CASRGTGWGEQFF.

The chain links TRBV6-2 or TRBV6-3 to TRBJ2-2; the D gene is possibly TRBD1 (6 bases). The CDR3 sequence is 14 residues long. The germline V gene has CDR1 MNHEY and CDR2 SVGEGT. The germline V and J ends were trimmed by 5 bases and 6 bases, with 13 bases remaining between them. CDR3: CASSPQGAAGELFF. CDR3 nucleotides: TGTGCCAGCAGTCCACAGGGCGCGGCCGGGGAGCTGTTTTTT.

The chain links TRBV7-9 to TRBJ1-3; D perhaps matches TRBD1 (6 bases). The germline V gene has CDR1 SEHNR and CDR2 FQNEAQ (reference sequence). This CDR3 has 13 amino acids. Trimming left V 5 bases short and J 4 bases short, with 9 bases between. CDR3: CASSLGQGNTIYF. The CDR3 DNA follows: TGTGCCAGCAGCCTCGGACAGGGAAACACCATATATTTT.

V is TRBV19 and J is TRBJ2-2; maybe TRBD2 (5 bases). Between the trimmed V and J ends, which lost 1 base and 1 base, there was a span of 10 bases. The CDR3 covers 16 residues. CDR1 and CDR2 from the germline V gene are LNHDA and SQIVND (reference sequence). The CDR3 nucleotides read TGTGCCAGTAGTATAGCCACCGGGATGAACACCGGGGAGCTGTTTTTT. Protein sequence: CASSIATGMNTGELFF.